This T cell receptor (beta chain) was captured in a study of cytomegalovirus exposure and HLA in healthy donors. The study, taken as a whole, reports: Productive status was seen about 90% or about 30% of the time for most TCR beta V segments in an earlier analysis. Trimming of TCR beta V- and J-genes showed a link, identified in a later analysis, to a missense DCLRE1C variant. Association of some 18,000 TCR beta sequences with HLA alleles was found at 0.05 false discovery rate in a later analysis.

As for this clone: What it binds is not known.

V was pared by 6 bases and J by 4 bases, with 3 bases of the junction left unmatched. The CDR3 sequence is 13 residues long. Looked up from germline, CDR1 is SQVTM and CDR2 is ANQGSEA. PCR primers comprised 60 Vbeta and 13 Jbeta primers. Libraries were prepared by immunoSEQ multiplex PCR; TCRdb keeps only in-frame clonotypes and omits some of them. The data show more than 85,000 clones, about 76% seen once. The sample comprised PBMCs. The chain combines TRBV29-1 with TRBJ2-1, with 10 bases lining up with TRBD1. The origin of this receptor is a woman younger than 45 in good health and CMV-seronegative. The CDR3 region is CSVPGQGYNEQFF. For the CDR3, the DNA is TGCAGCGTACCGGGACAGGGGTACAATGAGCAGTTCTTC.